A single sample gave rise to the 25 T cell receptor beta chains below, sequenced in a study of T-cell reconstitution after alpha-beta-depleted transplantation in children. Unique molecular identifiers were incorporated into the prepared TCRbeta library. TCRdb recomputed calls from the PCR reads with MiXCR, one row per CDR3 protein. The table includes about 540,000 distinct CDR3 sequences, approximately 20% detected once. Sequenced material: PBMCs from the stem cell graft donor, taken from the stem cell graft. All receptors come from a human donor who donated a stem cell graft to a child with acute lymphoblastic leukemia.

The chain combines TRBV29-1 with TRBJ2-7; 10 positions match TRBD2. Germline V gene sequence: CDR1 SQVTM, CDR2 ANQGSEA. This CDR3 has 14 amino acids. After removal of 5 bases from V and 2 bases from J, the junction contained 6 bases not matched to a gene. Here the CDR3 reads CSVLEREGTYEQYF. DNA of the CDR3: TGCAGCGTTCTAGAGCGGGAGGGTACCTACGAGCAGTACTTC.

The gene calls are TRBV27 and TRBJ1-2, with TRBD1 matching over 8 bases. V gave up 2 bases and J gave up 4 bases; unmatched junction bases: 6. This CDR3 region has 15 residues. The germline V gene encodes CDR1 MNHEY and CDR2 SMNVEV (reference sequence). CDR3 nucleotides: TGTGCCAGCAGTTTACGGACAGGGAGCCGCTATGGCTACACCTTC. As protein: CASSLRTGSRYGYTF.

The rearrangement joins TRBV30 to TRBJ1-1, with TRBD1 matching 7 bases. The CDR3 has 13 amino acids. The junction had 7 bases not matched to a gene; V was cut back by 4 bases and J by 5 bases. CDR1 is GTSNPN, CDR2 SVGIG, per germline (reference sequence). The CDR3 spells CAWTRQGNTEAFF. The CDR3 DNA sequence: TGTGCCTGGACTCGACAGGGAAATACTGAAGCTTTCTTT.

V usage is TRBV11-2 and J usage is TRBJ2-1; the match to TRBD2 covers 12 bases. Germline assignment: CDR1 SGHAT and CDR2 FQNNGV. With 5 bases clipped from V and 9 bases from J, the junction kept 5 bases outside the gene matches. The CDR3 is 14 residues long. The CDR3 coding sequence is TGTGCCAGCAGCCCGCTAGCGGGAGGGGGTGAGCAGTTCTTC. This gives the protein CASSPLAGGGEQFF. Full variable domain (rest looked up from reference TRBV11-2 and TRBJ2-1): EAGVAQSPRYKIIEKRQSVAFWCNPISGHATLYWYQQILGQGPKLLIQFQNNGVVDDSQLPKDRFSAERLKGVDSTLKIQPAKLEDSAVYLCASSPLAGGGEQFFGPGTRLTVL.

The chain recombines TRBV4-2 with TRBJ2-7; D unclear. This CDR3 comprises 12 residues. CDR1 LGHNA and CDR2 YNFKEQ come from the germline V gene. Trimming removed 8 bases from V and 6 bases from J, with 14 bases in between. CDR3 DNA: TGTGCCAGCCGCTCTGGGCCGGCCGAGCAGTACTTC. Translated: CASRSGPAEQYF.

The table lists this clonotype with a few counts. CDR3 protein: CASSIGQGYEKLFF. CDR3 coding DNA: TGTGCCAGCAGCATCGGACAGGGGTATGAAAAACTGTTTTTT. This chain links TRBV2 with TRBJ1-4, with TRBD1 matching 9 bases. Germline V lookup: CDR1 SNHLY, CDR2 FYNNEI. The CDR3 has 14 amino acids. V lost 6 bases and J lost 6; bases outside the gene matches: 5.

In this sample, this clonotype turned up a few times. The chain carries TRBV7-9 and TRBJ2-3, with 8 bases that match TRBD1. CDR1 is SEHNR and CDR2 is FQNEAQ in the germline V gene (reference sequence). This CDR3 is 16 amino acids long. V was pared by 2 bases and J by 4 bases, with 8 bases of the junction left unmatched. CDR3 sequence reads: CASSLPGQDPPDTQYF. CDR3 DNA sequence: TGTGCCAGCAGCTTACCGGGACAGGATCCCCCAGATACGCAGTATTTT.

The chain recombines TRBV12-3 or TRBV12-4 with TRBJ2-5, with a weak D call TRBD2 (5 bases). V was clipped by 5 bases and J by 2 bases, with 15 bases between them. This CDR3 contains 15 residues. The CDR3 sequence is CASSELERRQETQYF. The CDR3 DNA follows: TGTGCCAGCAGTGAACTAGAGAGGCGGCAAGAGACCCAGTACTTC.

In its sample, this clonotype was seen many times. The rearrangement joins TRBV9 to TRBJ1-2; 10 positions match TRBD1. The CDR3 length is 18 residues. V was pared by 0 bases and J by 3 bases, with 11 bases of the junction left unmatched. Germline lookup yields CDR1 SGDLS and CDR2 YYNGEE. In DNA, the CDR3 is TGTGCCAGCAGCGTAGGACCGGGACAGGGGCTACCTTACTATGGCTACACCTTC. Translation: CASSVGPGQGLPYYGYTF.

This clonotype came up a few times. This chain uses TRBV27 with TRBJ2-5; 7 positions match TRBD1. Germline V gene lookup returns CDR1 MNHEY and CDR2 SMNVEV (reference sequence). After removal of 6 bases from V and 2 bases from J, the junction contained 12 bases not matched to a gene. This CDR3 region has 16 residues. The CDR3 DNA reads as TGTGCCAGCAGCCCCCGGACAGGTTGGGTACAAGAGACCCAGTACTTC. This codes for CASSPRTGWVQETQYF.

The chain recombines TRBV12-3 or TRBV12-4 with TRBJ1-6; 10 bases are a match to TRBD1. The J segment lost 8 bases and the V segment lost 6 bases, leaving 10 bases of the junction unmatched. The CDR3 is 16 amino acids. CDR3 bases: TGTGCCAGCAGCCGGGGACAGGGGAACGTCGATTCACCCCTCCACTTT. This encodes CASSRGQGNVDSPLHF.

This CDR3 is CASSLRQYSGNTIYF. The DNA of the CDR3 is TGTGCCAGCAGCTTGAGACAGTACTCTGGAAACACCATATATTTT. The chain uses TRBV5-6 and TRBJ1-3, with D perhaps TRBD1 (5 bases). Looked up from germline, CDR1 is SGHDT and CDR2 is YYEEEE. The CDR3 has 15 residues. With 1 base removed from V and 0 bases from J, the gap between germline ends came to 8 bases.

The chain is built from TRBV28 and TRBJ2-7, with D hard to call. CDR1 is MDHEN and CDR2 is SYDVKM in the germline V gene. The germline V and J ends were trimmed by 6 bases and 2 bases, with 14 bases remaining between them. This CDR3 region has 14 residues. In nucleotides, the CDR3 is TGTGCCAGCAGCCCCTCGCAGCCCCCCTACGAGCAGTACTTC. Translating gives CASSPSQPPYEQYF.

The chain joins TRBV20-1 to TRBJ2-1; TRBD2 agrees at 8 bases. Germline loops: CDR1 DFQATT, CDR2 SNEGSKA (reference sequence). The CDR3 loop spans 14 amino acids. Germline trimming cut 0 bases from V and 8 bases from J; bases unmatched to any gene: 6. CDR3 in amino acids: CSARDAGGIYEQFF. The DNA for the CDR3 is TGCAGTGCTAGAGACGCGGGAGGAATCTATGAGCAGTTCTTC.

This clonotype has a handful of counts. The V call is TRBV2, the J call TRBJ2-7; D not certain. The CDR3 runs 13 residues. The germline CDR1 and CDR2 sequences are SNHLY and FYNNEI. V was clipped by 3 bases and J by 3 bases, with 9 bases between them. This CDR3 is CASSDGLGYEQYF. As DNA, the CDR3 is TGTGCCAGCAGTGATGGGCTAGGCTACGAGCAGTACTTC.

The V call is TRBV10-3, the J call TRBJ2-7; possible D gene TRBD1, 6 bases. Between the trimmed V and J ends, which lost 3 bases and 2 bases, there was a span of 11 bases. Germline assignment: CDR1 ENHRY and CDR2 SYGVKD. The CDR3 extends over 14 amino acids. The DNA of the CDR3 is TGTGCCATCAGTGACCCGGGACACGCCTACGAGCAGTACTTC. Translation: CAISDPGHAYEQYF.

The chain couples TRBV19 to TRBJ1-1; 7 bases fit TRBD1. The CDR3 is made up of 11 amino acids. Germline V lookup: CDR1 LNHDA, CDR2 SQIVND (reference sequence). V was pared by 10 bases and J by 4 bases, with 3 bases of the junction left unmatched. CDR3 nucleotide sequence: TGTGCCACCCACAGGGGCACTGAAGCTTTCTTT. This encodes CATHRGTEAFF.

The chain couples TRBV4-1 to TRBJ2-1, with 9 nucleotides matching TRBD2. The germline V gene has CDR1 MGHRA and CDR2 YSYEKL. This CDR3 comprises 15 residues. J lost 8 bases, V lost 2 bases, and 7 bases had no gene match. DNA of the CDR3: TGCGCCAGCAGCCAATTAGCGGGAGCGGGCTATGAGCAGTTCTTC. This codes for CASSQLAGAGYEQFF.

The V and J genes are TRBV5-6 and TRBJ2-7; TRBD1 matches at 8 bases. Germline lookup yields CDR1 SGHDT and CDR2 YYEEEE. CDR3 length equals 14 residues. V dropped 3 bases and J dropped 6; count of bases not matched to a gene: 8. CDR3 sequence: CASSSGTGVTEQYF. DNA of the CDR3: TGTGCCAGCAGCTCCGGGACAGGTGTCACCGAGCAGTACTTC.

V and J are TRBV9 and TRBJ2-3, with D possibly being TRBD1 (5 bases). CDR3 length: 14 residues. CDR1 is SGDLS and CDR2 is YYNGEE in the germline V gene. Trimming stripped 0 bases from V and 4 bases from J, with 9 bases between. The CDR3 bases are TGTGCCAGCAGCGTAGTAGGGGTGGCAGATACGCAGTATTTT. Translated, it gives CASSVVGVADTQYF.

This clonotype was observed a handful of times. V usage is TRBV20-1 and J usage is TRBJ2-7; D is perhaps TRBD2 (6 bases). The V and J ends lost 3 bases and 5 bases respectively, with 17 bases between them. The germline V gene has CDR1 DFQATT and CDR2 SNEGSKA (reference sequence). This CDR3 is built from 14 residues. CDR3 protein: CSASGTHTEDEQYF. DNA of the CDR3: TGCAGTGCTAGCGGGACTCACACTGAGGACGAGCAGTACTTC.

This clonotype has only a few counts. V gene TRBV9 combines with J gene TRBJ1-1; a weak D match, TRBD1 (5 bases). In germline, CDR1 is SGDLS, CDR2 YYNGEE. The ends were cut back, 0 bases at V and 2 bases at J, with 8 bases in the middle. The CDR3 runs to 14 residues. CDR3 bases: TGTGCCAGCAGCGTAGAGACAGCTAACACTGAAGCTTTCTTT. Its translation is CASSVETANTEAFF.

V is TRBV7-9 and J is TRBJ1-4, with D possibly TRBD1 on 5 matching bases. The CDR3 covers 15 residues. Between the trimmed V and J ends, which lost 4 bases and 0 bases, there was a span of 9 bases. Per germline, CDR1 SEHNR and CDR2 FQNEAQ (reference sequence). In DNA, the CDR3 is TGTGCCAGCAGCTCTCAGGGCCCAACTAATGAAAAACTGTTTTTT. Its translation is CASSSQGPTNEKLFF.

The rearrangement joins TRBV9 to TRBJ2-1; no definite D call. Germline CDR1 and CDR2: SGDLS and YYNGEE. V was clipped by 0 bases and J by 10 bases, with 14 bases between them. This CDR3 contains 14 residues. The CDR3 sequence is CASSVVDEPLEQFF. CDR3 DNA sequence: TGTGCCAGCAGCGTAGTAGATGAACCTTTAGAGCAGTTCTTC.

In its sample, this clonotype was seen a few times. J is TRBJ2-1 and V is TRBV7-9, with 7 positions matching TRBD2. With V trimmed by 2 bases and J by 10 bases, 11 bases remained unmatched. CDR1 SEHNR and CDR2 FQNEAQ come from the germline V gene (reference sequence). This CDR3 has 15 residues. The DNA for the CDR3 is TGTGCCAGCAGCTTACCCAGCGGGACGGGACTCGAGCAGTTCTTC. Translation gives CASSLPSGTGLEQFF.